Each of the 22 T cell receptor beta chains below was sequenced from the same sample in a study of T cells after yellow fever vaccination. TCRdb itself ran the 5' RACE reads through MiXCR, one entry per CDR3 protein. The table records a few hundred thousand distinct CDR3 sequences, about 9.9% of them present only once. This sample comprised PBMCs, obtained on the day of the first yellow fever vaccination. The receptor set was obtained from a man aged 18 to 29 who received the YFV17D yellow fever vaccine.

The chain is built from TRBV6-5 and TRBJ2-7; D tentatively fits TRBD1 or TRBD2 (5 bases each). With 0 bases removed from V and 1 base from J, the gap between germline ends came to 10 bases. This CDR3 is 15 amino acids long. Germline V gene data show CDR1 as MNHEY and CDR2 as SVGAGI. The DNA for the CDR3 is TGTGCCAGCAGTTACTCGGGACGGACGTCCTACGAGCAGTACTTC. Translation gives CASSYSGRTSYEQYF.

The V call is TRBV5-1, the J call TRBJ1-4; no clear D gene. V was trimmed by 0 bases and J by 4 bases, leaving 10 bases between them. Germline CDR1 and CDR2: SGHRS and YFSETQ. This CDR3 region has 15 residues. CDR3 bases: TGCGCCAGCAGCTTGGGGCAGACCGGTAATGAAAAACTGTTTTTT. Protein: CASSLGQTGNEKLFF.

This clonotype has a handful of counts. This rearrangement joins TRBV5-1 to TRBJ2-3, with D unresolved. CDR1 and CDR2 from the germline V gene are SGHRS and YFSETQ. Trimming removed 4 bases from V and 1 base from J, with 7 bases in between. CDR3 length: 13 residues. The CDR3 protein is CASSAERTDTQYF. DNA of the CDR3: TGCGCCAGCAGCGCGGAACGCACAGATACGCAGTATTTT.

This chain uses TRBV4-3 with TRBJ2-2, with D tentatively TRBD2 (6 bases). The CDR3 has 16 amino acids. CDR1 is LGHNA, CDR2 YSLEER, per germline. V gave up 2 bases and J gave up 8 bases, with 18 bases separating them. The CDR3 nucleotides are TGCGCCAGCAGCCAAACCGAGGAACTAGCACCAGGGGAGCTGTTTTTT. Encoded protein: CASSQTEELAPGELFF.

This clonotype was observed a few times. The J gene is TRBJ2-2, the V gene TRBV20-1, with 9 bases fitting TRBD2. Germline loops: CDR1 DFQATT, CDR2 SNEGSKA (reference sequence). The CDR3 runs to 13 residues. Trimming at V came to 3 bases and at J to 4 bases, leaving 0 bases not matched to a gene. The CDR3 spells CSARTSGTGELFF. In DNA form, the CDR3 reads TGCAGTGCTAGGACTAGCGGCACCGGGGAGCTGTTTTTT.

In its sample, this clonotype was seen a few times. This chain joins TRBV6-4 and TRBJ2-6; D remains unclear. Trimming took 3 bases from V and 2 from J, leaving 8 bases between them. This CDR3 region has 15 residues. Germline assignment: CDR1 MRHNA and CDR2 SNTAGT. The CDR3 region is CASSESETGANVLTF. In nucleotides, the CDR3 is TGTGCCAGCAGTGAGTCGGAAACTGGGGCCAACGTCCTGACTTTC.

The chain recombines TRBV5-1 with TRBJ2-5; TRBD1 matches at 10 bases. V lost 6 bases, J lost 5 bases, and 7 bases stayed unmatched. Looked up from germline, CDR1 is SGHRS and CDR2 is YFSETQ. The CDR3 spans 14 residues. This CDR3 is CASTAGTGDETQYF. CDR3 in DNA: TGCGCCAGCACCGCCGGGACAGGGGATGAGACCCAGTACTTC. Full variable domain (remainder filled in from reference TRBV5-1 and TRBJ2-5): KAGVTQTPRYLIKTRGQQVTLSCSPISGHRSVSWYQQTPGQGLQFLFEYFSETQRNKGNFPGRFSGRQFSNSRSEMNVSTLELGDSALYLCASTAGTGDETQYFGPGTRLLVL.

The table lists this clonotype with many counts. CDR3 nucleotide sequence: TGCAGTGCTAGGGGGGCCTCAGGGAGGTCCCAGCATTTT. This encodes CSARGASGRSQHF. The chain has TRBV20-1 and TRBJ1-5; D is possibly TRBD1 (6 bases). Germline values: CDR1 DFQATT, CDR2 SNEGSKA (reference sequence). CDR3 size: 13 residues. Trimming left V 3 bases short and J 11 bases short, with 17 bases between.

This clonotype was found many times. The chain employs TRBV10-2 and TRBJ1-2; perhaps TRBD1 as D (5 bases). CDR1 is WSHSY, CDR2 SAAADI, per germline. The CDR3 is 15 amino acids. Trimming shortened V by 4 bases and J by 7 bases, and 19 bases separated the two germline ends. The chain's CDR3 is CASSGPIGTLGGYTF. The CDR3 region has the DNA TGCGCCAGCAGTGGCCCGATCGGGACTCTAGGTGGCTACACCTTC.

This clonotype was seen a handful of times. The gene calls are TRBV3-1 and TRBJ2-2; 7 nucleotides match TRBD1. The trim removed 4 bases at V and 8 bases at J, leaving 7 bases unmatched. This CDR3 has 14 amino acids. The germline gives CDR1 LGHDT, CDR2 YNNKEL (reference sequence). The CDR3 region is CASSLGQSWGELFF. CDR3 sequence (DNA): TGTGCCAGCAGCCTGGGACAGAGCTGGGGGGAGCTGTTTTTT.

The chain is built from TRBV5-1 and TRBJ2-2; D remains ambiguous. The germline V gene encodes CDR1 SGHRS and CDR2 YFSETQ. Trimming removed 1 base from V and 4 bases from J, with 11 bases in between. There are 15 residues in the CDR3. The CDR3 region has the DNA TGCGCCAGCAGCTTGCAGGTCTCTCCCACCGGGGAGCTGTTTTTT. It encodes CASSLQVSPTGELFF.

V is TRBV20-1 and J is TRBJ2-5; TRBD2 agrees at 8 bases. V dropped 3 bases and J dropped 5; count of bases not matched to a gene: 8. This CDR3 has 14 residues. CDR1 DFQATT and CDR2 SNEGSKA come from the germline V gene (reference sequence). The CDR3 loop reads CSASGRGGLETQYF. CDR3 sequence (DNA): TGCAGTGCTAGTGGTCGGGGGGGTCTGGAGACCCAGTACTTC.

The chain combines TRBV9 with TRBJ2-7; tentative D call: TRBD1 (5 bases). CDR3 length: 13 amino acids. CDR1 and CDR2 (germline): SGDLS, YYNGEE. V lost 0 bases to trimming and J lost 6 bases, with 10 bases between them. The CDR3 loop reads CASSVGQGSEQYV. In DNA, the CDR3 is TGTGCCAGCAGCGTAGGTCAGGGTTCCGAGCAGTACGTC.

This clonotype has just a few counts. The rearrangement links TRBV11-1 to TRBJ2-1, with 10 bases identical to TRBD1. The junction had 10 bases not matched to a gene; V was cut back by 6 bases and J by 5 bases. The CDR3 is 16 amino acids. The germline gives CDR1 SGHAT, CDR2 FQDESV (reference sequence). CDR3 residues: CASRTRQGAVHNEQFF. The CDR3 DNA reads TGTGCCAGCAGGACCCGACAGGGGGCTGTACACAATGAGCAGTTCTTC.

This clonotype was counted between two and nine times. Here the CDR3 reads CASKRGSNPIGNEQFF. CDR3 in DNA: TGTGCCAGCAAAAGAGGCAGTAACCCGATCGGTAATGAGCAGTTCTTC. The chain links TRBV7-2 to TRBJ2-1; D gene unclear. Germline lookup yields CDR1 SGHTA and CDR2 FQGNSA. The CDR3 sequence is 16 residues long. Trimming shortened V by 7 bases and J by 7 bases, and 23 bases separated the two germline ends. Filled out from reference TRBV7-2 and TRBJ2-1, the complete variable domain reads GAGVSQSPSNKVTEKGKDVELRCDPISGHTALYWYRQSLGQGLEFLIYFQGNSAPDKSGLPSDRFSAERTGGSVSTLTIQRTQQEDSAVYLCASKRGSNPIGNEQFFGPGTRLTVL.

This clonotype turned up a few times. This chain uses TRBV12-3 or TRBV12-4 with TRBJ1-1; D may be TRBD1 (6 bases). V was trimmed by 5 bases and J by 3 bases, leaving 13 bases between them. CDR3 length equals 14 residues. In nucleotides, the CDR3 is TGTGCCAGCAGTCCCACGGGGGCCCACACTGAAGCTTTCTTT. Protein product: CASSPTGAHTEAFF.

The chain carries TRBV20-1 and TRBJ1-5; D uncertain. Looked up from germline, CDR1 is DFQATT and CDR2 is SNEGSKA (reference sequence). V lost 2 bases, J lost 9 bases, and 8 bases lay in between. This CDR3 contains 11 residues. DNA of the CDR3: TGCAGTGCTAGATCGGGCGGGCCCCAGCATTTT. Translation gives CSARSGGPQHF.

This clonotype was detected many times. The chain joins TRBV11-2 to TRBJ2-7, with 15 bases identical to TRBD2. Trimming took 7 bases from V and 0 from J; bases not matched to a gene: 10. The length of the CDR3 is 18 residues. Germline loops: CDR1 SGHAT, CDR2 FQNNGV. For the CDR3, the DNA is TGTGCCAGCACCGCAAGGGGACTAGCGGGGGGAAGCTCCTACGAGCAGTACGTC. Its protein is CASTARGLAGGSSYEQYV.

The chain links TRBV28 to TRBJ2-6; possibly TRBD1 for D (5 bases). Trimming cost V 2 bases and J 4 bases, with 21 bases left between them. The germline V gene has CDR1 MDHEN and CDR2 SYDVKM. The CDR3 runs to 19 residues. DNA for the CDR3: TGTGCCAGCAGTTTACCGATACAGGATCCCAGGGCCGGGGCCAACGTCCTGACTTTC. This sequence encodes CASSLPIQDPRAGANVLTF.

This clonotype appeared a few times. The rearrangement joins TRBV11-2 to TRBJ2-1, with 8 positions matching TRBD1. J lost 3 bases, V lost 5 bases, and 6 bases had no gene match. The CDR3 has 15 residues. Germline CDR1 is SGHAT and CDR2 is FQNNGV. CDR3 coding DNA: TGTGCCAGCAGCGGCACGGACAGGGTCTACAATGAGCAGTTCTTC. This codes for CASSGTDRVYNEQFF.

This clonotype was observed many times. The chain is built from TRBV5-1 and TRBJ2-4, with a possible D match to TRBD2 (6 bases). Germline CDR1 is SGHRS and CDR2 is YFSETQ. V gave up 2 bases and J gave up 1 base, with 10 bases separating them. This CDR3 has 15 amino acids. The CDR3 is CASSLNTSAKNIQYF. As DNA, the CDR3 is TGCGCCAGCAGCTTAAACACTAGCGCCAAAAACATTCAGTACTTC.

The V and J genes are TRBV24-1 and TRBJ2-1; D might be TRBD2 (6 bases). The ends were cut back, 1 base at V and 10 bases at J, with 7 bases in the middle. There are 12 residues in the CDR3. The germline CDR1 and CDR2 sequences are KGHDR and SFDVKD. In nucleotides, the CDR3 is TGTGCCACCAGTGATTTTCGGGAGGAGCAGTTCTTC. Its protein product is CATSDFREEQFF.